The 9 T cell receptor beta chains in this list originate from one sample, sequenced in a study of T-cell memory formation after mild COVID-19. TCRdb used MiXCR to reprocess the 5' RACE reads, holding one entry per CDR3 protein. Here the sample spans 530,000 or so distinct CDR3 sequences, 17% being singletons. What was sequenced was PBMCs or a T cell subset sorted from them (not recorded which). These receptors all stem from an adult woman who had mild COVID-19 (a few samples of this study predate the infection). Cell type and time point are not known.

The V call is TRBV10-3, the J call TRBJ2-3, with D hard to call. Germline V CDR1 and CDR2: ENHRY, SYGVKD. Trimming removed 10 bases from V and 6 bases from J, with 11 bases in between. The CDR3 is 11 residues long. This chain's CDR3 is CATAEGDTQYF. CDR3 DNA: TGTGCCACGGCTGAAGGTGATACGCAGTATTTT.

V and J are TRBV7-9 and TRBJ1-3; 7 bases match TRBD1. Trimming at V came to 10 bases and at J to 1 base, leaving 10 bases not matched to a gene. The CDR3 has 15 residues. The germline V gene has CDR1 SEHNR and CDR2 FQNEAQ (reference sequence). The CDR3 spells CAIGEGAHSGNTIYF. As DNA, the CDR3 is TGTGCCATCGGGGAGGGGGCGCATTCTGGAAACACCATATATTTT.

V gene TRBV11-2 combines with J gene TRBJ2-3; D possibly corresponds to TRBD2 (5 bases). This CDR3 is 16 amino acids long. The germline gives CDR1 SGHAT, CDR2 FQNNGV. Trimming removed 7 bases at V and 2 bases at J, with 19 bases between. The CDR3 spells CASTTNGLTTTDTQYF. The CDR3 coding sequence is TGTGCCAGCACCACAAACGGACTGACAACCACAGATACGCAGTATTTT.

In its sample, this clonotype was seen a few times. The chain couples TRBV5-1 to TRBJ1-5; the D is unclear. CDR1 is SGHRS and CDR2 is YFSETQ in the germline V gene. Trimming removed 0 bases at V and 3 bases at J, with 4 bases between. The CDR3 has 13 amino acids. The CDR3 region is CASSLALNQPQHF. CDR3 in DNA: TGCGCCAGCAGCTTGGCGCTCAATCAGCCCCAGCATTTT.

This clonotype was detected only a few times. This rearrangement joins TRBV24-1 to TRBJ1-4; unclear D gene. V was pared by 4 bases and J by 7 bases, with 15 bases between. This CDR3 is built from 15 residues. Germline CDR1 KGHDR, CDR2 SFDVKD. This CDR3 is CATSDPVAAGEKLFF. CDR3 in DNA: TGTGCCACCAGTGACCCTGTCGCCGCGGGTGAAAAACTGTTTTTT.

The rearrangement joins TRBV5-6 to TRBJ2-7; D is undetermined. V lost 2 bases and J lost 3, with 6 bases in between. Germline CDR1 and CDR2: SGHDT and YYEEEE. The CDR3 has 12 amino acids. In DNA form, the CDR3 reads TGTGCCAGCAGCTTTACCCTCTACGAGCAGTACTTC. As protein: CASSFTLYEQYF. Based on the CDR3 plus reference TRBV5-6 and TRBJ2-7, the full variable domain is DAGVTQSPTHLIKTRGQQVTLRCSPKSGHDTVSWYQQALGQGPQFIFQYYEEEERQRGNFPDRFSGHQFPNYSSELNVNALLLGDSALYLCASSFTLYEQYFGPGTRLTVT.

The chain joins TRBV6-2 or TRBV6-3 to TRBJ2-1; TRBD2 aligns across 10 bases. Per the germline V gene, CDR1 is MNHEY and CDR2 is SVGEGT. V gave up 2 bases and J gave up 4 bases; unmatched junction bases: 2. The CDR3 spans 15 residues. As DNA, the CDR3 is TGTGCCAGCAGTTACAGGACTAGCGGATACAATGAGCAGTTCTTC. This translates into CASSYRTSGYNEQFF.

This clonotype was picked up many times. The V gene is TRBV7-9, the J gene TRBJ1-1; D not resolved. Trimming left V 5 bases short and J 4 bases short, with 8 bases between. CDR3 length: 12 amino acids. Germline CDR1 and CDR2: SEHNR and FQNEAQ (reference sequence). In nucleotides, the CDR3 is TGTGCCAGCAGCACCGAGGTCACTGAAGCTTTCTTT. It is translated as CASSTEVTEAFF.

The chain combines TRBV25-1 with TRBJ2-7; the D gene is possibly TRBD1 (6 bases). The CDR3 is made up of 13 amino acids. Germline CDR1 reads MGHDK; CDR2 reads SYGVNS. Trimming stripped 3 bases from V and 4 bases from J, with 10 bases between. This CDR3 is CASSDPGQYEQYF. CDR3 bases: TGTGCCAGCAGTGACCCGGGACAATACGAGCAGTACTTC.